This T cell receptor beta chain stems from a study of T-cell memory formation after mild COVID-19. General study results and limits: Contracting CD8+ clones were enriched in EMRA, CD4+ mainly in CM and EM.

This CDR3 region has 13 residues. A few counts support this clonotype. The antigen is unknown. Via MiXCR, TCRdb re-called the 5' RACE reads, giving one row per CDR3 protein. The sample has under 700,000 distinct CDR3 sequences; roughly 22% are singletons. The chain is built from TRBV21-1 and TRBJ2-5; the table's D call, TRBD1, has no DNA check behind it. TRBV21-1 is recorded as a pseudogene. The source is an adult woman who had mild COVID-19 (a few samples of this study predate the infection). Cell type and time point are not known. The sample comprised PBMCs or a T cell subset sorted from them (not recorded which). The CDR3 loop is CASPPGTRETQYF. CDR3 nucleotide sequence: TGTGCCAGCCCCCCAGGGACACGGGAGACCCAGTACTTC.